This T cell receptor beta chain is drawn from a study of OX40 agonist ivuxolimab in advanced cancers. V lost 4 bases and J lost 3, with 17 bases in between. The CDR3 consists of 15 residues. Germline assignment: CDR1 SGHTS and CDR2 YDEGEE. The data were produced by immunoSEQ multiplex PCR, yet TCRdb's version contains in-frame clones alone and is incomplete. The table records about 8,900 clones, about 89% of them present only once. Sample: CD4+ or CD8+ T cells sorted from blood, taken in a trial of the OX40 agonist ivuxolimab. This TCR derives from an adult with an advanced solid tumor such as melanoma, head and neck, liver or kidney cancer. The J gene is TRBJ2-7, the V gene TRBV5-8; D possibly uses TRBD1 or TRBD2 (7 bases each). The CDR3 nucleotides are TGTGCCAGCAGCCTAAAACAGGGGACTAACTACGAGCAGTACTTC. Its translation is CASSLKQGTNYEQYF.